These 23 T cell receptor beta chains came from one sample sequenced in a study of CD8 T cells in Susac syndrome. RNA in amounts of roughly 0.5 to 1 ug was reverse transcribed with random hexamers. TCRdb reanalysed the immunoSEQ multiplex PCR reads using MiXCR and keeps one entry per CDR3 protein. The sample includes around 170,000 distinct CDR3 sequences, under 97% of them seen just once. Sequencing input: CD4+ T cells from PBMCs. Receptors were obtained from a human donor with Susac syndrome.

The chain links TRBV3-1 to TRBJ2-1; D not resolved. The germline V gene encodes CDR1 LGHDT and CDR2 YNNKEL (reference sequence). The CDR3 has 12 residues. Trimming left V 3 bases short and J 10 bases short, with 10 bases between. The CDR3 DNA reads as TGTGCCAGCAGCCAGGCTCCCCAGGAGCAGTTCTTC. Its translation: CASSQAPQEQFF.

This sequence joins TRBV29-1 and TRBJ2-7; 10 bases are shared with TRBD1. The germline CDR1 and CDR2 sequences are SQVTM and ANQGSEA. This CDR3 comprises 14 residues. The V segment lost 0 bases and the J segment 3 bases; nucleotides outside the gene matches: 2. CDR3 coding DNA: TGCAGCGTTGAAGACTGGGACAGGGGCTACGAGCAGTACTTC. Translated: CSVEDWDRGYEQYF.

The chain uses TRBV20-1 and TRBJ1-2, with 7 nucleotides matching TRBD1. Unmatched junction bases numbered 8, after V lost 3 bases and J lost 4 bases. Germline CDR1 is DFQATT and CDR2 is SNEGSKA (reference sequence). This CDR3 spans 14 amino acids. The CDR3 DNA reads TGCAGTGCTAGGGAAGACAGGGAATCCTATGGCTACACCTTC. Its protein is CSAREDRESYGYTF.

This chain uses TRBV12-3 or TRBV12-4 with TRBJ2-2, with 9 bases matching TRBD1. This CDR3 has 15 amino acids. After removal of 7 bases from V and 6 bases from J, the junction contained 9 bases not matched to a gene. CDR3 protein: CASTQDRGVPGELFF. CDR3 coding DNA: TGTGCCAGCACCCAGGACAGGGGAGTTCCCGGGGAGCTGTTTTTT.

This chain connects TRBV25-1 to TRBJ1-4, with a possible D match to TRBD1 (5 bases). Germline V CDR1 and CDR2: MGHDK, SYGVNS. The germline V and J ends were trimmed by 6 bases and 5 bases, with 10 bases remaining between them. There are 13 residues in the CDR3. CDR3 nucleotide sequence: TGTGCCAGCAGCAGGGTCGGGAATGAAAAACTGTTTTTT. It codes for CASSRVGNEKLFF.

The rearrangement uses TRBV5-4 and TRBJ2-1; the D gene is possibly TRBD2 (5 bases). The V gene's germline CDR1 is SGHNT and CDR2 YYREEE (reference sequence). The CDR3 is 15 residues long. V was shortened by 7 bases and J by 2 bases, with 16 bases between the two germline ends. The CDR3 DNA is TGTGCCAGCGGAGGAAGCCCCCCAGCCTACAATGAGCAGTTCTTC. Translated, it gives CASGGSPPAYNEQFF.

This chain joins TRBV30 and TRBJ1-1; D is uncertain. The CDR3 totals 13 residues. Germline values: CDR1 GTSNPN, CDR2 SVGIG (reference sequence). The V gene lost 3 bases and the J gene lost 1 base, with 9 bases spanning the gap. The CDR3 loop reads CAWSPTPNTEAFF. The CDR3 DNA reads TGTGCCTGGAGCCCGACCCCGAACACTGAAGCTTTCTTT. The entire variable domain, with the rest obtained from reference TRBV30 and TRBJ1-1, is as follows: SQTIHQWPATLVQPVGSPLSLECTVEGTSNPNLYWYRQAAGRGLQLLFYSVGIGQISSEVPQNLSASRPQDRQFILSSKKLLLSDSGFYLCAWSPTPNTEAFFGQGTRLTVV.

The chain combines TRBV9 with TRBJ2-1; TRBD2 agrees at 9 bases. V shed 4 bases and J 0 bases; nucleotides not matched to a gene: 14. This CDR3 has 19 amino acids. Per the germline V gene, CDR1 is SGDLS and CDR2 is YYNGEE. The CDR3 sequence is CASSPREASGVSSYNEQFF. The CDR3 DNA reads TGTGCCAGCAGCCCAAGAGAAGCTAGCGGGGTCAGCTCCTACAATGAGCAGTTCTTC.

CDR3 DNA sequence: TGTGCCAGCAGCATCGGGACAGCGGCTCCCTACGAGCAGTACTTC. As protein: CASSIGTAAPYEQYF. The chain combines TRBV6-5 with TRBJ2-7; 7 bases are shared with TRBD1. This CDR3 is built from 15 residues. The trim removed 6 bases at V and 2 bases at J, leaving 10 bases unmatched. Per the germline V gene, CDR1 is MNHEY and CDR2 is SVGAGI.

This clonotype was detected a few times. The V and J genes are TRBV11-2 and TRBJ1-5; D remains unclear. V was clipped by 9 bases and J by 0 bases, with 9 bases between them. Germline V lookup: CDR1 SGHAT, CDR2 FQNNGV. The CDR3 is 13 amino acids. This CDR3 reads CASSSNSNQPQHF. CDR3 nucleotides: TGTGCCAGTTCGTCTAATAGCAATCAGCCCCAGCATTTT.

The CDR3 bases are TGTGCCAGCAGTTTTGACAGGGGGTTTAATTCACCCCTCCACTTT. Translation: CASSFDRGFNSPLHF. The V gene is TRBV12-3 or TRBV12-4, the J gene TRBJ1-6, with TRBD1 identical over 9 bases. CDR3 size: 15 residues. The V gene end was trimmed by 3 bases and the J gene end by 6 bases; junction bases not matched to a gene: 3.

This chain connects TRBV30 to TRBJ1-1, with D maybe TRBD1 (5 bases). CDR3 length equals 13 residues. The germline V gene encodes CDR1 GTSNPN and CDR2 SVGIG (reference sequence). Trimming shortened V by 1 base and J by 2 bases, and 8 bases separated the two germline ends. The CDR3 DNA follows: TGTGCCTGGAGTGGACAGTTAAACACTGAAGCTTTCTTT. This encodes CAWSGQLNTEAFF.

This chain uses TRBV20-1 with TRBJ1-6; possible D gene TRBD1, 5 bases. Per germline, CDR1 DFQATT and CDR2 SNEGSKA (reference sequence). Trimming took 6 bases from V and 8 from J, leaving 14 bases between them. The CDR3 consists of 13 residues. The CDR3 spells CSAPGLGDSPLHF. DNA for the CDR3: TGCAGTGCCCCGGGCCTAGGGGATTCACCCCTCCACTTT.

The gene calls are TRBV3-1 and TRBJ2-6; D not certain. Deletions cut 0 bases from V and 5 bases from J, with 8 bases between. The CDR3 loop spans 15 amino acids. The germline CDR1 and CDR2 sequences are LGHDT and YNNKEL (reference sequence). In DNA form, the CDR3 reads TGTGCCAGCAGCCAAGAGAGTAACTGGGCCAACGTCCTGACTTTC. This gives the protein CASSQESNWANVLTF.

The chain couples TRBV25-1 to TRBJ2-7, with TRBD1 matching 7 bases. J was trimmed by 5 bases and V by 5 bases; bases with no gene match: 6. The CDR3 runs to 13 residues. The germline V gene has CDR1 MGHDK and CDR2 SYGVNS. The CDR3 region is CASSLQGFDEQYF. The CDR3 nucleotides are TGTGCCAGCAGTCTACAGGGGTTCGACGAGCAGTACTTC.

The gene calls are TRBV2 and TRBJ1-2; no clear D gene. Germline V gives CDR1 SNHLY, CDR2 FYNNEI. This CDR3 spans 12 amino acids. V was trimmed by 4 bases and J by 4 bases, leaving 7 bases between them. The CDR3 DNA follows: TGTGCCAGCAGTGCCCAGTCCTATGGCTACACCTTC. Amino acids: CASSAQSYGYTF.

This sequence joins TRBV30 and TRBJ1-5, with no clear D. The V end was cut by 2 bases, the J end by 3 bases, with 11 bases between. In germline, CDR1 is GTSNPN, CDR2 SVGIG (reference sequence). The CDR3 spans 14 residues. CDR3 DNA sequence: TGTGCCTGGAGTTCCGGAGGAGACAATCAGCCCCAGCATTTT. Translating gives CAWSSGGDNQPQHF.

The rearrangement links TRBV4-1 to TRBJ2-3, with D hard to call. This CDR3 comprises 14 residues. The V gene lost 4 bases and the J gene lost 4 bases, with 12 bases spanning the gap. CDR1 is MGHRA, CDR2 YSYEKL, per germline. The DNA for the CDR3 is TGCGCCAGCAGCCTCGATAGGGTGGCAGATACGCAGTATTTT. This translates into CASSLDRVADTQYF.

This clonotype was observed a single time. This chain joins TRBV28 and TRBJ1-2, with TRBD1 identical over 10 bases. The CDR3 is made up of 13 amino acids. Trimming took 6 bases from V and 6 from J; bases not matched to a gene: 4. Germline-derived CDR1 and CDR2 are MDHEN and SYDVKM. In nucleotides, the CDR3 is TGTGCCAGCAGCACGGGACAGGGGAATGGCTACACCTTC. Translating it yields CASSTGQGNGYTF.

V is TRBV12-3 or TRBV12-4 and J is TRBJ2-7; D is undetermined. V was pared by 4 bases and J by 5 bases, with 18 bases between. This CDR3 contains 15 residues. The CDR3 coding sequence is TGTGCCAGCAGTTCGGGCCAGTCGGGTTGGAACGAGCAGTACTTC. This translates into CASSSGQSGWNEQYF.

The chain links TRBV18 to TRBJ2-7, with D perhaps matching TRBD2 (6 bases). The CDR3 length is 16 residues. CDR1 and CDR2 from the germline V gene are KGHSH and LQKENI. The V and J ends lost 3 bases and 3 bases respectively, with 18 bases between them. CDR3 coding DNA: TGTGCCAGCTCACCTAGTAATGGCCCGGGACTCTACGAGCAGTACTTC. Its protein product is CASSPSNGPGLYEQYF. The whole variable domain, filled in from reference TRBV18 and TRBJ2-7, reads NAGVMQNPRHLVRRRGQEARLRCSPMKGHSHVYWYRQLPEEGLKFMVYLQKENIIDESGMPKERFSAEFPKEGPSILRIQQVVRGDSAAYFCASSPSNGPGLYEQYFGPGTRLTVT.

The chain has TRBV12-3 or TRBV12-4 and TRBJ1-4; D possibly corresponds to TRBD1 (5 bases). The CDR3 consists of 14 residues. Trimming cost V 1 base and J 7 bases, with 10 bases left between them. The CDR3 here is CASSLGGGVEKLFF. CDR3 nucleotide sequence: TGTGCCAGCAGTTTAGGCGGAGGGGTTGAAAAACTGTTTTTT.

CDR3 coding DNA: TGCAGTGCTAGAGATAAATCCGGGACAGGGTTTAGGGAGACCCAGTACTTC. Residues: CSARDKSGTGFRETQYF. V and J are TRBV20-1 and TRBJ2-5; 9 nucleotides agree with TRBD1. In germline, CDR1 is DFQATT, CDR2 SNEGSKA (reference sequence). J was trimmed by 5 bases and V by 0 bases; bases with no gene match: 13. This CDR3 spans 17 amino acids.